These 20 T cell receptor beta chains were all obtained from the same sample, sequenced in a study of cytomegalovirus exposure and HLA in healthy donors. Researchers ran the PCR with 60 Vbeta and 13 Jbeta primers. Sequencing was performed with immunoSEQ multiplex PCR; in TCRdb, only in-frame clones are kept and a portion is missing. Its table records 150,000 or so clones. Material for sequencing was PBMCs. These receptors were collected from a woman aged 50 to 60 in good health and CMV-seronegative.

V and J are TRBV6-6 and TRBJ2-1, with 11 bases matching TRBD2. The V gene end was trimmed by 6 bases and the J gene end by 9 bases; junction bases not matched to a gene: 13. CDR1 MNHNY and CDR2 SVGAGI come from the germline V gene (reference sequence). This CDR3 is 16 amino acids long. Here the CDR3 DNA reads TGTGCCAGCAGGGACACTAGCGGGAGCGAGATGGGTGAGCAGTTCTTC. Amino acids: CASRDTSGSEMGEQFF.

The gene calls are TRBV5-1 and TRBJ2-5; 7 bases align to TRBD2. The CDR3 has 16 amino acids. CDR1 is SGHRS, CDR2 YFSETQ, per germline. V gave up 0 bases and J gave up 5 bases; unmatched junction bases: 10. The CDR3 DNA reads as TGCGCCAGCAGCTTGGAATTAGGCAGCGGGGCGGAGACCCAGTACTTC. Protein: CASSLELGSGAETQYF.

This chain joins TRBV5-5 and TRBJ2-7, with a weak D call TRBD1 (7 bases). Between the trimmed V and J ends, which lost 3 bases and 6 bases, there was a span of 22 bases. The germline CDR1 and CDR2 sequences are SGHKS and YYEKEE (reference sequence). The CDR3 extends over 16 amino acids. The CDR3: CASSSTPTGRLSEQYF. The CDR3 DNA reads as TGTGCCAGCAGCTCAACTCCGACAGGGAGGCTCTCCGAGCAGTACTTC.

V and J are TRBV9 and TRBJ1-1, with 9 bases aligning to TRBD1. CDR1 and CDR2 (germline): SGDLS, YYNGEE. This CDR3 region has 15 residues. V lost 5 bases and J lost 1; bases outside the gene matches: 6. CDR3 in DNA: TGTGCCAGCAGTGAAGCGACAGGGGGGAACACTGAAGCTTTCTTT. It codes for CASSEATGGNTEAFF.

The V and J genes are TRBV9 and TRBJ2-3, with D possibly being TRBD1 (6 bases). From germline, CDR1 is SGDLS and CDR2 YYNGEE. CDR3 length: 16 residues. The germline V and J ends were trimmed by 4 bases and 0 bases, with 15 bases remaining between them. CDR3 bases: TGTGCCAGCAGCTTAACGGGACACCCTAGCACAGATACGCAGTATTTT. Its protein product is CASSLTGHPSTDTQYF.

This chain uses TRBV13 with TRBJ2-7; 8 nucleotides align to TRBD1. The CDR3 sequence is 16 residues long. The germline gives CDR1 PRHDT, CDR2 FYEKMQ (reference sequence). V was clipped by 4 bases and J by 2 bases; unmatched bases: 10. CDR3 protein: CASSSFGDRHAYEQYF. The CDR3 DNA reads TGTGCCAGCAGCTCCTTCGGGGACAGGCACGCCTACGAGCAGTACTTC.

This chain connects TRBV7-8 to TRBJ2-1; tentative D call: TRBD2 (6 bases). Germline V gene lookup returns CDR1 SGHVS and CDR2 FQNEAQ. The CDR3 is 18 amino acids. V was cut by 7 bases and J by 8 bases, with 30 bases left in between. CDR3 loop: CASNALHPSGLKDDEQFF. CDR3 bases: TGTGCCAGCAATGCACTCCACCCATCGGGACTCAAGGACGATGAGCAGTTCTTC.

This chain links TRBV9 with TRBJ2-5; 13 nucleotides agree with TRBD2. J lost 5 bases, V lost 0 bases, and 1 base had no gene match. The CDR3 runs 15 residues. Germline-derived CDR1 and CDR2 are SGDLS and YYNGEE. This CDR3 reads CASSVELAGGETQYF. The CDR3 region has the DNA TGTGCCAGCAGCGTAGAACTAGCGGGGGGGGAGACCCAGTACTTC.

The chain employs TRBV4-3 and TRBJ2-1; 9 nucleotides agree with TRBD2. Germline CDR1 LGHNA, CDR2 YSLEER. V was pared by 1 base and J by 3 bases, with 13 bases of the junction left unmatched. This CDR3 comprises 19 residues. CDR3: CASSQAEYRTSAYYNEQFF. DNA for the CDR3: TGCGCCAGCAGCCAAGCCGAGTACAGGACTAGCGCCTACTACAATGAGCAGTTCTTC.

This chain links TRBV30 with TRBJ1-3; D may be TRBD1 (5 bases). The CDR3 sequence is 14 residues long. Germline V lookup: CDR1 GTSNPN, CDR2 SVGIG (reference sequence). Trimming shortened V by 2 bases and J by 3 bases, and 11 bases separated the two germline ends. This CDR3 reads CAWSLGVVGNTIYF. DNA for the CDR3: TGTGCCTGGAGTCTAGGGGTGGTTGGAAACACCATATATTTT. The entire variable domain, with the rest obtained from reference TRBV30 and TRBJ1-3, is as follows: SQTIHQWPATLVQPVGSPLSLECTVEGTSNPNLYWYRQAAGRGLQLLFYSVGIGQISSEVPQNLSASRPQDRQFILSSKKLLLSDSGFYLCAWSLGVVGNTIYFGEGSWLTVV.

V usage is TRBV9 and J usage is TRBJ1-6; D is possibly TRBD1 (6 bases). CDR1 SGDLS and CDR2 YYNGEE come from the germline V gene. The CDR3 sequence is 14 residues long. V was pared by 1 base and J by 6 bases, with 8 bases between. CDR3 loop: CASSVKQGNSPLHF. CDR3 bases: TGTGCCAGCAGCGTAAAACAGGGTAATTCACCCCTCCACTTT.

V gene TRBV4-2 combines with J gene TRBJ2-1, with a weak D call TRBD2 (7 bases). The CDR3 has 13 residues. The V gene lost 0 bases and the J gene lost 13 bases, with 13 bases spanning the gap. Germline CDR1 reads LGHNA; CDR2 reads YNFKEQ. The CDR3 here is CASSQDRGREQFF. The DNA of the CDR3 is TGTGCCAGCAGCCAAGATAGGGGGAGGGAACAGTTCTTC.

The chain is built from TRBV5-1 and TRBJ2-7, with 11 bases aligning to TRBD1. V lost 4 bases to trimming and J lost 6 bases; unmatched junction nucleotides: 6. The V gene's germline CDR1 is SGHRS and CDR2 YFSETQ. The CDR3 spans 14 residues. The DNA of the CDR3 is TGCGCCAGCAGCCCTGGGACAGGGGGGCGCGAGCAGTACTTC. It codes for CASSPGTGGREQYF.

The rearrangement joins TRBV7-6 to TRBJ1-4; D unclear. This CDR3 spans 17 amino acids. Germline V gene data show CDR1 as SGHVS and CDR2 as FNYEAQ. V lost 3 bases to trimming and J lost 0 bases, with 14 bases between them. CDR3 coding DNA: TGTGCCAGCAGCTTGCGCGGGGTCGGTGCAACTAATGAAAAACTGTTTTTT. Amino acid sequence: CASSLRGVGATNEKLFF.

The gene calls are TRBV28 and TRBJ1-3; 9 bases are a match to TRBD1. The V segment lost 6 bases and the J segment 8 bases; nucleotides outside the gene matches: 5. CDR3 length: 13 residues. The germline V gene encodes CDR1 MDHEN and CDR2 SYDVKM. The CDR3 DNA reads TGTGCCAGCAGGGGACAGGGCGTGGACACCATATATTTT. It yields the protein CASRGQGVDTIYF. The whole variable domain, remainder taken from reference TRBV28 and TRBJ1-3, is DVKVTQSSRYLVKRTGEKVFLECVQDMDHENMFWYRQDPGLGLRLIYFSYDVKMKEKGDIPEGYSVSREKKERFSLILESASTNQTSMYLCASRGQGVDTIYFGEGSWLTVV.

The chain joins TRBV27 to TRBJ2-7; 7 positions agree with TRBD1. The CDR3 loop spans 14 amino acids. The germline V gene has CDR1 MNHEY and CDR2 SMNVEV (reference sequence). The ends lost 4 bases at V and 4 bases at J; junction bases unmatched: 7. This chain's CDR3 is CASSYTGQTYEQYF. The CDR3 DNA reads as TGTGCCAGCAGTTACACGGGACAGACTTACGAGCAGTACTTC.

The chain has TRBV30 and TRBJ1-6, with TRBD1 as a possible D gene (5 bases). CDR1 is GTSNPN, CDR2 SVGIG, per germline (reference sequence). The CDR3 is 15 residues long. V was clipped by 2 bases and J by 5 bases, with 13 bases between them. The CDR3 spells CAWSRGGVDNSPLHF. The CDR3 bases are TGTGCCTGGAGTCGGGGGGGGGTCGATAATTCACCCCTCCACTTT.

The CDR3 loop reads CASSQGSSGSWNEQFF. The CDR3 nucleotides are TGTGCCAGCAGCCAAGGAAGTAGCGGGAGTTGGAATGAGCAGTTCTTC. The chain has TRBV4-2 and TRBJ2-1, with 9 nucleotides matching TRBD2. Germline V gives CDR1 LGHNA, CDR2 YNFKEQ. V trimming: 1 base; J trimming: 7 bases; junction bases outside the gene matches: 8. The CDR3 covers 16 residues.

The V call is TRBV4-1, the J call TRBJ1-5, with TRBD1 matching over 7 bases. CDR1 is MGHRA, CDR2 YSYEKL, per germline. The CDR3 consists of 16 residues. With V trimmed by 4 bases and J by 1 base, 7 bases remained unmatched. The CDR3 DNA follows: TGCGCCAGCAGCCCCCAGACAGGGACGAGCAATCAGCCCCAGCATTTT. It specifies CASSPQTGTSNQPQHF.

The chain recombines TRBV9 with TRBJ1-4; TRBD1 might be the D (6 bases). CDR3 length equals 15 residues. The V and J ends lost 4 bases and 8 bases respectively, with 18 bases between them. The germline gives CDR1 SGDLS, CDR2 YYNGEE. The CDR3 DNA reads as TGTGCCAGCAGCCAGCACGCAGGGGTAGGCGAAAAACTGTTTTTT. This codes for CASSQHAGVGEKLFF.